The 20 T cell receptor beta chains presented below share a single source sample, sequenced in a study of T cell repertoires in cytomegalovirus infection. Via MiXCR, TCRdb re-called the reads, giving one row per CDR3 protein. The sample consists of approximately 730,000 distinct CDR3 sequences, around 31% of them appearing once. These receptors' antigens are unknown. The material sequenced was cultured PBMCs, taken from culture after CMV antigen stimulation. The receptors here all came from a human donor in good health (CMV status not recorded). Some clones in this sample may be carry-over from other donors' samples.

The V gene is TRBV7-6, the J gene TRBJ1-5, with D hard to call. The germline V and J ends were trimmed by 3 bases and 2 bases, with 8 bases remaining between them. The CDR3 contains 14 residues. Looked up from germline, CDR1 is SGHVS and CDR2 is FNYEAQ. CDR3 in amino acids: CASSLQVGNQPQHF. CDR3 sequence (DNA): TGTGCCAGCAGCTTGCAGGTTGGCAATCAGCCCCAGCATTTT.

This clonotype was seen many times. CDR3 residues: CASSSRLAGSYEQYF. In nucleotides, the CDR3 is TGTGCCAGCAGTTCGCGACTAGCGGGCTCCTACGAGCAGTACTTC. The chain links TRBV12-3 or TRBV12-4 to TRBJ2-7; 10 nucleotides align to TRBD2. V gave up 4 bases and J gave up 0 bases; unmatched junction bases: 3. The CDR3 spans 15 residues.

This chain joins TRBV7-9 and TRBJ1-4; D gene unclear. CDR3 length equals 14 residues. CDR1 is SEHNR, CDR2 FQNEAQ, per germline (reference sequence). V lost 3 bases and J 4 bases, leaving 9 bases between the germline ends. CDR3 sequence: CASSLESINEKLFF. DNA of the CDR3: TGTGCCAGCAGCTTGGAGTCGATTAATGAAAAACTGTTTTTT.

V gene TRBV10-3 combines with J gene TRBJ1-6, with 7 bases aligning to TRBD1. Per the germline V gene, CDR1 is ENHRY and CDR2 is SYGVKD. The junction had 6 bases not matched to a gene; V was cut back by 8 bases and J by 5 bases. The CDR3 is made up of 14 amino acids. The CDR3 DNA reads TGTGCCATCCCGGGGGACAGCCATAATTCACCCCTCCACTTT. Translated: CAIPGDSHNSPLHF.

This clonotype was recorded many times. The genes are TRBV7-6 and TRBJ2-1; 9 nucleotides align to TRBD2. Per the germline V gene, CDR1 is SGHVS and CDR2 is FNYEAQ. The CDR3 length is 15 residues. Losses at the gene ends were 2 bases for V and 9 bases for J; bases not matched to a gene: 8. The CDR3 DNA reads TGTGCCAGCAGCTTATGGCGGGAGGGCCAGGGTGAGCAGTTCTTC. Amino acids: CASSLWREGQGEQFF.

CDR3 coding DNA: TGTGCCAGCAGACGCGGTAGATCCCATCAGCCCCAGCATTTT. Translation: CASRRGRSHQPQHF. The rearrangement links TRBV12-3 or TRBV12-4 to TRBJ1-5, with unresolved D. V lost 6 bases to trimming and J lost 5 bases, with 14 bases between them. The CDR3 is 14 residues long.

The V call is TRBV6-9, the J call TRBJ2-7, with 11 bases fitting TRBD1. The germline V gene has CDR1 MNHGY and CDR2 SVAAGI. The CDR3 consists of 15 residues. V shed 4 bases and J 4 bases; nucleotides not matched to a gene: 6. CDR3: CASSLRDRGVYEQYF. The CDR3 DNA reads TGTGCCAGCAGTTTGCGGGACAGGGGGGTTTACGAGCAGTACTTC.

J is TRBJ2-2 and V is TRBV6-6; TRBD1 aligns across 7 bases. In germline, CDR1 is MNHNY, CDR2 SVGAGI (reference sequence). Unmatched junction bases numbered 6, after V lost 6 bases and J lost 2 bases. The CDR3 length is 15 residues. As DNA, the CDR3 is TGTGCCAGCAGACGGGACAGAGCTAACACCGGGGAGCTGTTTTTT. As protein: CASRRDRANTGELFF.

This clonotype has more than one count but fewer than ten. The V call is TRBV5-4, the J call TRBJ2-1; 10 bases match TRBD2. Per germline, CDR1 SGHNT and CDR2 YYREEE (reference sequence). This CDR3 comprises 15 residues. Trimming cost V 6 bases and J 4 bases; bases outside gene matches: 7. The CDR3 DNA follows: TGTGCCAGCACCGTCCGGACTAGCGGATACAATGAGCAGTTCTTC. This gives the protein CASTVRTSGYNEQFF.

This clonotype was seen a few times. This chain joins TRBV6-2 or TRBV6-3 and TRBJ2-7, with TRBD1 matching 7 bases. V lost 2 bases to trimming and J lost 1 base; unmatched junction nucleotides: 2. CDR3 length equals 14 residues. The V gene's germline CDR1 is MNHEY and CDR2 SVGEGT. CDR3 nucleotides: TGTGCCAGCAGTTACGGGACAGCGTCCTACGAGCAGTACTTC. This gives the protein CASSYGTASYEQYF.

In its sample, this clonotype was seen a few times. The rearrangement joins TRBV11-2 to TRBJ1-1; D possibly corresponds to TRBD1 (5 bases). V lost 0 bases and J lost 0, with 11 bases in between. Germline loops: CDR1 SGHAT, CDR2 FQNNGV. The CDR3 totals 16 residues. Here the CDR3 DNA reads TGTGCCAGCAGCTTAGATAAAGGGGCCATGAACACTGAAGCTTTCTTT. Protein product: CASSLDKGAMNTEAFF.

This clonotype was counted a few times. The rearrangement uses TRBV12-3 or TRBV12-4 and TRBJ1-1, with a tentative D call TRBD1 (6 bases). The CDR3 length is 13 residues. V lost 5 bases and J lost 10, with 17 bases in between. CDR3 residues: CASSPPTGSAAFF. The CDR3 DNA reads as TGTGCCAGCAGTCCCCCGACAGGTTCTGCAGCTTTCTTT.

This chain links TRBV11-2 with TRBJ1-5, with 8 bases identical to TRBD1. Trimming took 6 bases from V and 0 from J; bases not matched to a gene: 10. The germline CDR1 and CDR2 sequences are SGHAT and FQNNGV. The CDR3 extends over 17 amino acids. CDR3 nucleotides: TGTGCCAGCAGTTCCCGGACAGGGAGGGATAGCAATCAGCCCCAGCATTTT. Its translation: CASSSRTGRDSNQPQHF.

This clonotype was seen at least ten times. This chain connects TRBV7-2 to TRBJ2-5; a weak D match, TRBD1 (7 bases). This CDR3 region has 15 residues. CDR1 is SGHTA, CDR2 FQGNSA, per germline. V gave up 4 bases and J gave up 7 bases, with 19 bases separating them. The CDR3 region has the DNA TGTGCCAGCAGCTCAGACAGGGTCCGGAGGGGGACCCAGTACTTC. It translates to CASSSDRVRRGTQYF.

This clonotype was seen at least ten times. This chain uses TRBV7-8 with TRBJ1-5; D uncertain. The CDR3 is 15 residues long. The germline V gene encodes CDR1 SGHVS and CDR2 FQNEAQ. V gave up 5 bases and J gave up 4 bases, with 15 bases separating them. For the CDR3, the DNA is TGTGCCAGCAGCCCCCGTAACGGAGGAAATCAGCCCCAGCATTTT. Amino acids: CASSPRNGGNQPQHF. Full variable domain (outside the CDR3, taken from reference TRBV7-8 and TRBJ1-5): GAGVSQSPRYKVAKRGQDVALRCDPISGHVSLFWYQQALGQGPEFLTYFQNEAQLDKSGLPSDRFFAERPEGSVSTLKIQRTQQEDSAVYLCASSPRNGGNQPQHFGDGTRLSIL.

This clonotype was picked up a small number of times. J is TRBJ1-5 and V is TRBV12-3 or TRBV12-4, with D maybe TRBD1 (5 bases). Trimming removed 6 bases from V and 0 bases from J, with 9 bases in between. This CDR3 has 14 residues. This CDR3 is CASSDSPSNQPQHF. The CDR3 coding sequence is TGTGCCAGCAGCGACAGTCCTAGCAATCAGCCCCAGCATTTT.

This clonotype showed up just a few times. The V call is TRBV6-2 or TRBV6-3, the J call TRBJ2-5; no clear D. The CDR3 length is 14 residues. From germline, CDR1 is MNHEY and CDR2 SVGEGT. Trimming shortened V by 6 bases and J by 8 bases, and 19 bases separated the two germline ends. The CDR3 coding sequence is TGTGCCAGCAGGGGCGAGGCCCGTCAAGGAACCCAGTACTTC. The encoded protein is CASRGEARQGTQYF.

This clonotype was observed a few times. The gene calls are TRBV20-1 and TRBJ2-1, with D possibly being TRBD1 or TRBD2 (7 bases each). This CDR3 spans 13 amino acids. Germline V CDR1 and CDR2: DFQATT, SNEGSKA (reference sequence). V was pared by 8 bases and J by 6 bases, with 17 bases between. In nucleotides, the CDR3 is TGCAGTCCAGGGGGGGGGAGTAGCAATGAGCAGTTCTTC. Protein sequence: CSPGGGSSNEQFF.

CDR3 bases: TGCGCCAGCAGTCAATCGAGACTAGCGGGAGGCCCCTCTGGGGCCAACGTCCTGACTTTC. This encodes CASSQSRLAGGPSGANVLTF. V and J are TRBV23-1 and TRBJ2-6, with TRBD2 matching over 13 bases. TRBV23-1 is known as an ORF, though its function is uncertain. V gave up 0 bases and J gave up 0 bases; unmatched junction bases: 5. The CDR3 spans 20 residues.

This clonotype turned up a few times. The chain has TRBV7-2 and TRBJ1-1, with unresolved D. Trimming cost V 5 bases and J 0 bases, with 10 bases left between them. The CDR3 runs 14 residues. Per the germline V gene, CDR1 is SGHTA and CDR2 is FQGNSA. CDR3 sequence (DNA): TGTGCCAGCAGCATACGGGTGATGAACACTGAAGCTTTCTTT. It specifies CASSIRVMNTEAFF.